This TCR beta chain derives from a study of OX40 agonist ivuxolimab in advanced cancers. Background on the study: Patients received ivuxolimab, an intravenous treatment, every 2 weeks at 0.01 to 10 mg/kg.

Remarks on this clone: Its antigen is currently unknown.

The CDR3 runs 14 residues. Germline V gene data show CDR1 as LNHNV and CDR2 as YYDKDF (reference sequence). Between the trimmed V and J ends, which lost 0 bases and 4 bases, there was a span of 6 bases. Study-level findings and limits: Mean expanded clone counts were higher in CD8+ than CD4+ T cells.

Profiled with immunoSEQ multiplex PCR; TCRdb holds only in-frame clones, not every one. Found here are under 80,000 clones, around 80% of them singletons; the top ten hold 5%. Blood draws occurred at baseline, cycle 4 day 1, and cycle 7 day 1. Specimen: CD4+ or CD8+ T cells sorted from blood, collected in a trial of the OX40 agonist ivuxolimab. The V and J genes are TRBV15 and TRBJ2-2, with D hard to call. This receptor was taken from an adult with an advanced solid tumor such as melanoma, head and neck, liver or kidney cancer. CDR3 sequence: CATSRDYVTGELFF. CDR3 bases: TGTGCCACCAGCAGAGATTACGTCACCGGGGAGCTGTTTTTT.